The 10 T cell receptor beta chains given below trace back to one sample, sequenced in a study of shared clonotypes between healthy human individuals (dated by TCRdb to between 2020 and 2021). CD8 naive samples consisted of CD45RO-negative cells that were positively selected for CCR7, yielding a CD45RA+CCR7+ population without TemRA cells. The protocol used for the library was the immunoSEQ multiplex PCR assay. TCRdb mirrors the immuneACCESS table, restricted to in-frame sequences. Some clones are absent from its copies; in checked studies, under half trace to an unresolved V gene, and the reason for the others is unknown. The sample data list some 1,900,000 clones, and about 95% of these were observed just once. Roughly 1% of the sample belongs to the ten largest clones. Sequencing used naive CD8+ T cells sorted from blood. The meaning of the sample's cell subset or site label: CD45RA+CCR7+. All receptors come from a man younger than 35 in good health.

This clone turned up a few times. The chain couples TRBV2 to TRBJ1-6, with D perhaps TRBD1 (5 bases). The germline gives CDR1 SNHLY, CDR2 FYNNEI. V lost 8 bases and J 8 bases, leaving 19 bases between the germline ends. CDR3 length: 15 residues. CDR3 in DNA: TGTGCCAGCTCCCCCCCGCAGGGCGATGATTCACCCCTCCACTTT. As protein: CASSPPQGDDSPLHF.

The chain links TRBV7-9 to TRBJ1-1; tentative D call: TRBD1 (6 bases). Trimming cost V 5 bases and J 2 bases, with 24 bases left between them. This CDR3 has 18 residues. CDR1 and CDR2 (germline): SEHNR, FQNEAQ (reference sequence). The CDR3 DNA reads TGTGCCAGCAGCAGCGGAATCGGCGGGGGCGAAGATAACACTGAAGCTTTCTTT. As protein: CASSSGIGGGEDNTEAFF. The whole variable domain, remainder taken from reference TRBV7-9 and TRBJ1-1, is DTGVSQNPRHKITKRGQNVTFRCDPISEHNRLYWYRQTLGQGPEFLTYFQNEAQLEKSRLLSDRFSAERPKGSFSTLEIQRTEQGDSAMYLCASSSGIGGGEDNTEAFFGQGTRLTVV.

The chain combines TRBV7-6 with TRBJ2-7, with TRBD2 matching over 9 bases. CDR3 length: 17 amino acids. Losses at the gene ends were 6 bases for V and 5 bases for J; bases not matched to a gene: 17. Germline V gives CDR1 SGHVS, CDR2 FNYEAQ. The CDR3 DNA is TGTGCCAGCAGTTTGACCCCTGGCGGGGGGGCGATCCACGAGCAGTACTTC. Encoded protein: CASSLTPGGGAIHEQYF.

This rearrangement joins TRBV13 to TRBJ2-7, with 7 bases that match TRBD1. CDR1 is PRHDT, CDR2 FYEKMQ, per germline (reference sequence). The junction had 6 bases not matched to a gene; V was cut back by 4 bases and J by 0 bases. There are 15 residues in the CDR3. This CDR3 reads CASSSGDSRSYEQYF. The CDR3 DNA reads TGTGCCAGCAGCTCCGGGGACAGCCGCTCCTACGAGCAGTACTTC.

The gene calls are TRBV4-3 and TRBJ2-7; D might be TRBD2 (5 bases). The CDR3 loop spans 17 amino acids. Germline V CDR1 and CDR2: LGHNA, YSLEER. The germline V and J ends were trimmed by 0 bases and 1 base, with 16 bases remaining between them. The CDR3 DNA is TGCGCCAGCAGCCAAGATTTAGGAGAACGGGATTCCTACGAGCAGTACTTC. Its protein product is CASSQDLGERDSYEQYF.

The V gene is TRBV27, the J gene TRBJ2-1; TRBD1 might be the D (6 bases). CDR1 is MNHEY and CDR2 is SMNVEV in the germline V gene (reference sequence). The CDR3 is 15 residues long. Trimming took 2 bases from V and 4 from J, leaving 12 bases between them. The CDR3 is CASSLIQGRYNEQFF. CDR3 nucleotides: TGTGCCAGCAGTTTAATCCAGGGGAGATACAATGAGCAGTTCTTC.

Notes on this clone: This CDR3 is also generated by other DNA sequences in the sample. In DNA form, the CDR3 reads TGTGCCAGCAGTTACGGGCAGGGCACAGATACGCAGTATTTT. This gives the protein CASSYGQGTDTQYF. The V call is TRBV6-5, the J call TRBJ2-3; D unresolved. The CDR3 totals 14 residues. V lost 2 bases and J 1 base, leaving 7 bases between the germline ends. Germline CDR1 reads MNHEY; CDR2 reads SVGAGI.

The V and J genes are TRBV7-9 and TRBJ2-5, with 8 nucleotides matching TRBD1. Germline assignment: CDR1 SEHNR and CDR2 FQNEAQ (reference sequence). CDR3 length: 16 residues. The V segment lost 0 bases and the J segment 4 bases; nucleotides outside the gene matches: 7. The CDR3 loop is CASSLAPDRVGETQYF. For the CDR3, the DNA is TGTGCCAGCAGCTTAGCCCCGGACAGGGTTGGAGAGACCCAGTACTTC.

A note on this clone: Other DNA sequences in the sample encode the same CDR3. The J gene is TRBJ2-3, the V gene TRBV6-5, with a possible D match to TRBD2 (5 bases). Germline V gene sequence: CDR1 MNHEY, CDR2 SVGAGI. The V gene lost 2 bases and the J gene lost 0 bases, with 6 bases spanning the gap. CDR3 size: 14 residues. The CDR3: CASSYGLSTDTQYF. CDR3 DNA: TGTGCCAGCAGTTACGGACTGAGCACAGATACGCAGTATTTT.

This clone came up once. The chain combines TRBV29-1 with TRBJ2-7; D remains ambiguous. V was trimmed by 4 bases and J by 2 bases, leaving 9 bases between them. CDR3 length: 12 amino acids. Germline V gene sequence: CDR1 SQVTM, CDR2 ANQGSEA. The CDR3 DNA sequence: TGCAGCGTTGCAACCGGTCCCTACGAGCAGTACTTC. It specifies CSVATGPYEQYF.